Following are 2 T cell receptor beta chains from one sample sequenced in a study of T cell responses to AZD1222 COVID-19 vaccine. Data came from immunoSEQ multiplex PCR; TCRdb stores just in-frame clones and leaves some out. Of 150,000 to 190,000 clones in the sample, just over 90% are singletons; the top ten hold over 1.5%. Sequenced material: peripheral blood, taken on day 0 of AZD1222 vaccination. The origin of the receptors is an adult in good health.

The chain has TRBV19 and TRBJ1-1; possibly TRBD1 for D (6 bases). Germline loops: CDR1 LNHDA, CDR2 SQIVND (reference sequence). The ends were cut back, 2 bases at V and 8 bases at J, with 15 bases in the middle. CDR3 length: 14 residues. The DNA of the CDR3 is TGTGCCAGTAGTATAACGGGGGCCGCCGACGAAGCTTTCTTT. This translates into CASSITGAADEAFF.

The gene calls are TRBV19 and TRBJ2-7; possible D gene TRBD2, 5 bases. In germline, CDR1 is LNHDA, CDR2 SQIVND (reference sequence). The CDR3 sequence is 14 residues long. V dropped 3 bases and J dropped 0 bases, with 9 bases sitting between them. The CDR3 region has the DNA TGTGCCAGTAGTATTCGGGGTAGCTCCTACGAGCAGTACTTC. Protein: CASSIRGSSYEQYF.